Listed here are 9 T cell receptor beta chains from one sample, sequenced in a study of response to subunit inactivated influenza vaccine. Via MiXCR, TCRdb re-called the RT-PCR reads, giving one row per CDR3 protein. The data contain 500,000 to 550,000 distinct CDR3 sequences, more than 7% of them singletons. The sequencing used PBMCs from blood, collected about 23 months after vaccination. These receptors came from a man aged 50 to 69 who received an inactivated influenza vaccine.

This clonotype was counted at least ten times. This chain connects TRBV12-3 or TRBV12-4 to TRBJ1-2; D not certain. The ends were cut back, 7 bases at V and 4 bases at J, with 10 bases in the middle. This CDR3 contains 12 residues. The CDR3, as DNA: TGTGCCAGCAATGCCCTAGGCTATGGCTACACCTTC. Protein product: CASNALGYGYTF.

This clonotype was detected only a few times. V and J are TRBV5-1 and TRBJ2-2, with TRBD2 identical over 8 bases. The CDR3 runs to 16 residues. Losses at the gene ends were 4 bases for V and 4 bases for J; bases not matched to a gene: 9. Per germline, CDR1 SGHRS and CDR2 YFSETQ. CDR3 sequence: CASSVAAGAFTGELFF. CDR3 nucleotides: TGCGCCAGCAGCGTCGCAGCGGGAGCCTTCACCGGGGAGCTGTTTTTT.

The V gene is TRBV4-3, the J gene TRBJ1-2; D may be TRBD1 (6 bases). V dropped 1 base and J dropped 1 base, with 10 bases sitting between them. The CDR3 is made up of 15 amino acids. The germline V gene encodes CDR1 LGHNA and CDR2 YSLEER. For the CDR3, the DNA is TGCGCCAGCAGCCAAGGGACAGTTAATAACTATGGCTACACCTTC. This sequence encodes CASSQGTVNNYGYTF.

This clonotype was seen a handful of times. The V and J genes are TRBV5-6 and TRBJ2-7; D is unresolved. Germline CDR1 reads SGHDT; CDR2 reads YYEEEE. Trimming removed 0 bases from V and 4 bases from J, with 14 bases in between. The CDR3 covers 15 residues. The CDR3 is CASSLDEVSVYEQYF. The CDR3 coding sequence is TGTGCCAGCAGCTTGGATGAGGTTAGTGTGTACGAGCAGTACTTC. The complete variable domain, with remaining parts taken from reference TRBV5-6 and TRBJ2-7, reads DAGVTQSPTHLIKTRGQQVTLRCSPKSGHDTVSWYQQALGQGPQFIFQYYEEEERQRGNFPDRFSGHQFPNYSSELNVNALLLGDSALYLCASSLDEVSVYEQYFGPGTRLTVT.

This clonotype was recorded a few times. The chain uses TRBV7-9 and TRBJ2-2, with 13 nucleotides matching TRBD2. The CDR3 extends over 16 amino acids. J was trimmed by 4 bases and V by 5 bases; bases with no gene match: 4. Germline CDR1 is SEHNR and CDR2 is FQNEAQ (reference sequence). CDR3 protein: CASSPTSGGSTGELFF. DNA for the CDR3: TGTGCCAGCAGCCCGACTAGCGGGGGGAGCACCGGGGAGCTGTTTTTT.

V is TRBV19 and J is TRBJ2-2, with D uncertain. Germline CDR1 LNHDA, CDR2 SQIVND (reference sequence). The CDR3 totals 14 residues. V lost 3 bases and J 5 bases, leaving 10 bases between the germline ends. The chain's CDR3 is CASSITRVTGELFF. Here the CDR3 DNA reads TGTGCCAGTAGTATTACAAGGGTAACCGGGGAGCTGTTTTTT.

This clonotype was picked up a small number of times. The chain carries TRBV30 and TRBJ2-1, with TRBD1 matching over 10 bases. This CDR3 contains 13 residues. Trimming removed 6 bases from V and 6 bases from J; junction bases left unmatched: 5. Germline CDR1 GTSNPN, CDR2 SVGIG (reference sequence). The CDR3 spells CACPGTGVNEQFF. The CDR3, as DNA: TGTGCCTGTCCCGGGACAGGGGTCAATGAGCAGTTCTTC.

This clonotype was seen ten or more times. This rearrangement joins TRBV20-1 to TRBJ1-3; D ambiguous. The ends were cut back, 3 bases at V and 0 bases at J, with 15 bases in the middle. Germline CDR1 DFQATT, CDR2 SNEGSKA (reference sequence). The CDR3 consists of 16 residues. The CDR3 loop is CSASDSPDTSGNTIYF. In nucleotides, the CDR3 is TGCAGTGCTAGCGATTCTCCGGATACCTCTGGAAACACCATATATTTT.

At least ten counts were recorded for this clonotype. This rearrangement joins TRBV7-2 to TRBJ2-7, with no clear D. CDR3 length equals 13 residues. Between the trimmed V and J ends, which lost 1 base and 3 bases, there was a span of 7 bases. The germline gives CDR1 SGHTA, CDR2 FQGNSA. Here the CDR3 DNA reads TGTGCCAGCAGCTTAGGATGGAGCTACGAGCAGTACTTC. Its translation: CASSLGWSYEQYF.